The T cell receptor beta chain described here comes from a study of T cell repertoires in cytomegalovirus infection. Study details: Indicated by public TCR beta signatures were CMV infection and matching HLA type.

In its sample, this clonotype was seen a few times. One end of the junction varies from germline; a read error may be responsible. Germline V gene lookup returns CDR1 SSHAT and CDR2 FNYEAQ (reference sequence). The CDR3 is made up of 13 amino acids. TCRdb called the reads again in MiXCR, with one record for every CDR3 protein. The sample records about 98,000 distinct CDR3 sequences, more than 15% being singletons. J is TRBJ2-3 and V is TRBV7-7; D not certain. Sequenced: PBMCs. The TCR comes from a human donor in good health (CMV status not recorded). Some clones in this sample may be carry-over from other donors' samples. CDR3 bases: TGTGCTAGCAGCTTAGGAGTTGCAGATACGCAGTATTTT. Amino acid sequence: CASSLGVADTQYF.